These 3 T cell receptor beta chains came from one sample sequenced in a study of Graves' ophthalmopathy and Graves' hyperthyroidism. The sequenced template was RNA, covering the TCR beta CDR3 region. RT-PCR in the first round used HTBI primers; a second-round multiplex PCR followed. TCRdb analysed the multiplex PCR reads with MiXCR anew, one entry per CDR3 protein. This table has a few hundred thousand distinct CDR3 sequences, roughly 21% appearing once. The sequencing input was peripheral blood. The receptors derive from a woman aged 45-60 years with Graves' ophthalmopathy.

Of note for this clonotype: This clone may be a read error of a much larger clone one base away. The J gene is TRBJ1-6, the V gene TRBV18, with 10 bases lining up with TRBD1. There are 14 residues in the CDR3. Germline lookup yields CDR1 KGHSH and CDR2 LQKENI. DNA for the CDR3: TGTGCCAACTCACCAGGACAGGGGGATTCACCCCTCCACTTT. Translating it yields CANSPGQGDSPLHF.

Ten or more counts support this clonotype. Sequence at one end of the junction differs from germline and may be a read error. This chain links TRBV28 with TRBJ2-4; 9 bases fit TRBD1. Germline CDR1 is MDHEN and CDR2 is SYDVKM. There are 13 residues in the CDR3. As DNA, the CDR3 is TGTGCCAGCAGTCAAAGGACAGGGGCTGTTCGAGGCTTC. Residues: CASSQRTGAVRGF.

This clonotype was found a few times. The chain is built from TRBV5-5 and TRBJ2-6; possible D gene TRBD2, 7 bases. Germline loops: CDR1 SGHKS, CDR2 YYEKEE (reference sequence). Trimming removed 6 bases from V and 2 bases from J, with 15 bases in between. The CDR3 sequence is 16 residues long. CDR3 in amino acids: CASTKGGVAGANVLTF. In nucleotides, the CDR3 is TGTGCCAGCACCAAAGGGGGGGTGGCTGGGGCCAACGTCCTGACTTTC.